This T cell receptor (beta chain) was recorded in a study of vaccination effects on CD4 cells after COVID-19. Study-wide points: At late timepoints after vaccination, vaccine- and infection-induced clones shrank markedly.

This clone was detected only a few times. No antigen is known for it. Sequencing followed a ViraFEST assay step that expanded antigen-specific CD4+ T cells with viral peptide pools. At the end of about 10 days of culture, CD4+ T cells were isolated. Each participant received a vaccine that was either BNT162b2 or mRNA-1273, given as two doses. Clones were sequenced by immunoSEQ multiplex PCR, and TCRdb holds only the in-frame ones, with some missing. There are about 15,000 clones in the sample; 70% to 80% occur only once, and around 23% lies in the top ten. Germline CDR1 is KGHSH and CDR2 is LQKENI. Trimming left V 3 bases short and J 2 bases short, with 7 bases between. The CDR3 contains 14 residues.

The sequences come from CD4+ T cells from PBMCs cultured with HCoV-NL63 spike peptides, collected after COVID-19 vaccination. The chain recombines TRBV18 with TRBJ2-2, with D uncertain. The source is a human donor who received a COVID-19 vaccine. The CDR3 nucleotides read TGTGCCAGCTCACCTCCATTCAACACCGGGGAGCTGTTTTTT. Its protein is CASSPPFNTGELFF.